One and the same sample provided the 10 T cell receptor beta chains below, sequenced in a study of human T cells and chemical hapten exposure. Using its own MiXCR run on the RACE reads, TCRdb lists one record per CDR3 protein. The sample consists of 85,000 to 120,000 distinct CDR3 sequences, around 10% of them appearing once. The sample's time point: pre-sensitization, week 0. Treatment reported: therapeutic diphenylcyclopropenone sensitization with weekly scalp DPC. Sequencing used whole blood, obtained in connection with sensitization to the hapten diphenylcyclopropenone (DPC). All receptors come from a woman aged 45-60 years with alopecia areata. Some clones in this sample may be carry-over from other donors' samples.

This clonotype occurred many times. The chain couples TRBV2 to TRBJ2-1; D is perhaps TRBD2 (5 bases). The CDR3 extends over 13 amino acids. V gave up 6 bases and J gave up 5 bases, with 11 bases separating them. Per the germline V gene, CDR1 is SNHLY and CDR2 is FYNNEI. The CDR3 spells CASRKDFNNEQFF. The CDR3 DNA is TGTGCCAGCAGAAAGGACTTTAACAATGAGCAGTTCTTC.

On this clonotype itself: Given a much more abundant clone one base away, this may be a read error. V gene TRBV7-6 combines with J gene TRBJ2-7; D is perhaps TRBD2 (6 bases). The CDR3 spans 15 residues. Germline lookup yields CDR1 SGHVS and CDR2 FNYEAQ. The V and J ends lost 5 bases and 2 bases respectively, with 16 bases between them. CDR3 protein: CASSPSSEYPYEQYF. The CDR3 bases are TGTGCCAGCAGCCCGTCTAGCGAGTACCCCTACGAGCAGTACTTC.

Worth noting for this clonotype: An end of the junction differs from the germline gene, which may be a read error. The chain combines TRBV24-1 with TRBJ2-1; 11 bases fit TRBD2. CDR1 is KGHDR, CDR2 SFDVKD, per germline. CDR3 length equals 17 residues. The CDR3 is CVTSDPLGLAGGDEQFF. CDR3 nucleotide sequence: TGTGTCACCAGTGACCCTCTTGGGCTAGCGGGAGGTGATGAGCAGTTCTTC.

The sample holds a few counts of this clonotype. The chain couples TRBV28 to TRBJ2-3, with 10 positions matching TRBD2. CDR1 is MDHEN, CDR2 SYDVKM, per germline. After removal of 6 bases from V and 4 bases from J, the junction contained 7 bases not matched to a gene. The CDR3 is 15 amino acids. The CDR3 sequence: CASRSPSGSADTQYF. DNA of the CDR3: TGTGCCAGCAGGTCCCCTAGCGGGAGTGCAGATACGCAGTATTTT.

The table lists this clonotype with many counts. The J gene is TRBJ1-1, the V gene TRBV5-1, with D tentatively TRBD1 (5 bases). V lost 4 bases and J lost 1, with 17 bases in between. Germline CDR1 is SGHRS and CDR2 is YFSETQ. The CDR3 contains 16 residues. The CDR3 reads CASSLGALGGNTEAFF. The CDR3 bases are TGCGCCAGCAGCCTGGGAGCCCTGGGGGGGAACACTGAAGCTTTCTTT.

This clonotype showed up just a few times. J is TRBJ1-2 and V is TRBV3-1; 10 positions match TRBD1. There are 13 residues in the CDR3. The germline V gene has CDR1 LGHDT and CDR2 YNNKEL (reference sequence). Losses at the gene ends were 8 bases for V and 6 bases for J; bases not matched to a gene: 6. The CDR3 sequence: CASGGTGVNGYTF. The CDR3 DNA is TGTGCCAGCGGAGGGACAGGGGTGAATGGCTACACCTTC.

This clonotype has a handful of counts. The rearrangement uses TRBV4-3 and TRBJ2-2; the match to TRBD2 covers 13 bases. The CDR3 length is 17 residues. Germline V gene lookup returns CDR1 LGHNA and CDR2 YSLEER. Trimming cost V 6 bases and J 4 bases; bases outside gene matches: 8. DNA of the CDR3: TGCGCCAGCAGTTCCGGGACTAGCGGGGCGGGCACCGGGGAGCTGTTTTTT. It yields the protein CASSSGTSGAGTGELFF.

The sample holds a few counts of this clonotype. J is TRBJ2-3 and V is TRBV29-1; weak D call: TRBD2 (5 bases). There are 13 residues in the CDR3. The germline CDR1 and CDR2 sequences are SQVTM and ANQGSEA. Trimming shortened V by 3 bases and J by 3 bases, and 10 bases separated the two germline ends. The CDR3 region has the DNA TGCAGCGTTGAGCTAGCCGGTACAGATACGCAGTATTTT. This codes for CSVELAGTDTQYF.

The rearrangement links TRBV29-1 to TRBJ2-6; D not certain. Germline V gene lookup returns CDR1 SQVTM and CDR2 ANQGSEA. This CDR3 comprises 14 residues. V was pared by 4 bases and J by 0 bases, with 7 bases between. The CDR3 DNA sequence: TGCAGCGTTGGCCAAAGCTCTGGGGCCAACGTCCTGACTTTC. It codes for CSVGQSSGANVLTF.

This clonotype was recorded at least ten times. V usage is TRBV7-7 and J usage is TRBJ2-1; 11 bases map to TRBD2. Germline V CDR1 and CDR2: SSHAT, FNYEAQ (reference sequence). CDR3 size: 15 residues. The J segment lost 2 bases and the V segment lost 5 bases, leaving 2 bases of the junction unmatched. The CDR3 protein is CASSRLAGPYNEQFF. CDR3 DNA sequence: TGTGCCAGCAGCCGACTAGCGGGACCCTACAATGAGCAGTTCTTC.